The 19 T cell receptor beta chains presented below share a single source sample, sequenced in a study of cytomegalovirus exposure and HLA in healthy donors. Measured with immunoSEQ multiplex PCR; TCRdb has only the in-frame clones, and not every one. Among approximately 230,000 clones listed, more than 75% were seen once. Sample: PBMCs. These receptors were taken from a man between 18 and 29 years old in good health and CMV-seropositive.

This rearrangement joins TRBV4-2 to TRBJ2-5, with a possible D match to TRBD1 (7 bases). Germline values: CDR1 LGHNA, CDR2 YNFKEQ. The CDR3 contains 15 residues. Trimming stripped 3 bases from V and 5 bases from J, with 16 bases between. CDR3 loop: CASSQPRGVLETQYF. For the CDR3, the DNA is TGTGCCAGCAGCCAGCCCAGGGGGGTCCTTGAGACCCAGTACTTC.

The chain carries TRBV5-1 and TRBJ1-2; TRBD1 is a possible D gene (6 bases). Trimming removed 3 bases from V and 3 bases from J, with 15 bases in between. The CDR3 consists of 15 residues. Germline CDR1 reads SGHRS; CDR2 reads YFSETQ. The CDR3 nucleotides are TGCGCCAGCAGCTCCAGGACAGCCGGCGACTATGGCTACACCTTC. Its protein product is CASSSRTAGDYGYTF.

V is TRBV4-3 and J is TRBJ2-3, with a possible D match to TRBD2 (5 bases). The CDR3 spans 15 residues. The V and J ends lost 4 bases and 0 bases respectively, with 11 bases between them. CDR1 LGHNA and CDR2 YSLEER come from the germline V gene. The CDR3 nucleotides read TGCGCCAGCAGCCCCGGACTTCTTAGCACAGATACGCAGTATTTT. It is translated as CASSPGLLSTDTQYF.

At least ten counts were recorded for this clone. V and J are TRBV14 and TRBJ2-7; D remains ambiguous. From germline, CDR1 is SGHDN and CDR2 FVKESK. The germline V and J ends were trimmed by 3 bases and 4 bases, with 4 bases remaining between them. The length of the CDR3 is 11 residues. Here the CDR3 reads CASSHGYEQYF. The CDR3 coding sequence is TGTGCCAGCAGCCACGGGTACGAGCAGTACTTC.

This clone appeared a single time. The chain has TRBV5-1 and TRBJ2-2; D is possibly TRBD1 or TRBD2 (7 bases each). Between the trimmed V and J ends, which lost 2 bases and 7 bases, there was a span of 21 bases. The germline gives CDR1 SGHRS, CDR2 YFSETQ. The CDR3 loop spans 17 amino acids. CDR3 sequence: CASSFSTGEGFGGELFF. As DNA, the CDR3 is TGCGCCAGCAGCTTCTCCACAGGGGAGGGGTTCGGCGGGGAGCTGTTTTTT. Combining the CDR3 with reference TRBV5-1 and TRBJ2-2 gives the whole variable domain KAGVTQTPRYLIKTRGQQVTLSCSPISGHRSVSWYQQTPGQGLQFLFEYFSETQRNKGNFPGRFSGRQFSNSRSEMNVSTLELGDSALYLCASSFSTGEGFGGELFFGEGSRLTVL.

The chain has TRBV9 and TRBJ2-1; 7 bases are a match to TRBD2. V lost 4 bases and J lost 6; bases outside the gene matches: 7. The CDR3 length is 14 residues. From germline, CDR1 is SGDLS and CDR2 YYNGEE. The CDR3 nucleotides read TGTGCCAGCAGCTCCCGGGACTACCTCAATGAGCAGTTCTTC. Its translation is CASSSRDYLNEQFF.

The V call is TRBV28, the J call TRBJ2-7, with D possibly being TRBD2 (7 bases). The CDR3 extends over 15 amino acids. CDR1 and CDR2 from the germline V gene are MDHEN and SYDVKM. The V and J ends lost 7 bases and 3 bases respectively, with 19 bases between them. The CDR3 DNA sequence: TGTGCCAGCACCGAGGGGGGGACCGGGGGCTACGAGCAGTACTTC. It translates to CASTEGGTGGYEQYF.

The chain links TRBV15 to TRBJ1-5; no definite D call. This CDR3 is built from 15 residues. The germline CDR1 and CDR2 sequences are LNHNV and YYDKDF (reference sequence). Trimming removed 2 bases from V and 3 bases from J, with 11 bases in between. CDR3 DNA sequence: TGTGCCACCAGCAGATCCGTAAGCATCAATCAGCCCCAGCATTTT. Translation gives CATSRSVSINQPQHF.

This chain's CDR3 is CASSPGTGGTGNTIYF. The CDR3 region has the DNA TGTGCCAGCAGCCCGGGGACAGGGGGTACTGGAAACACCATATATTTT. The gene calls are TRBV11-2 and TRBJ1-3; 11 bases align to TRBD1. Germline V gene sequence: CDR1 SGHAT, CDR2 FQNNGV. Trimming at V came to 5 bases and at J to 2 bases, leaving 5 bases not matched to a gene. This CDR3 comprises 16 residues.

The chain combines TRBV5-1 with TRBJ2-1; D is uncertain. CDR1 is SGHRS, CDR2 YFSETQ, per germline. CDR3 size: 13 residues. The ends were cut back, 7 bases at V and 7 bases at J, with 15 bases in the middle. The CDR3 nucleotides are TGCGCCAGCGGTTTTGGTTTCGGGAATGAGCAGTTCTTC. Translated: CASGFGFGNEQFF.

DNA of the CDR3: TGTGCCAGCATGTCGTCCCTGAGGAACACCATATATTTT. Its protein product is CASMSSLRNTIYF. The rearrangement uses TRBV6-1 and TRBJ1-3; no definite D call. V gave up 7 bases and J gave up 7 bases, with 14 bases separating them. The CDR3 sequence is 13 residues long. From germline, CDR1 is MNHNS and CDR2 SASEGT.

The J gene is TRBJ1-4, the V gene TRBV18; D gene unclear. V dropped 3 bases and J dropped 5 bases, with 13 bases sitting between them. This CDR3 has 15 residues. Germline V gene data show CDR1 as KGHSH and CDR2 as LQKENI. The CDR3 region has the DNA TGTGCCAGCTCACCCCGTCGCGAGACGAATGAAAAACTGTTTTTT. Translated: CASSPRRETNEKLFF.

In its sample, this clone was seen a few times. The sample carries other DNA sequences with the same CDR3. The chain links TRBV7-2 to TRBJ1-1, with D possibly matching TRBD1 (5 bases). The CDR3 consists of 14 residues. Germline V gene lookup returns CDR1 SGHTA and CDR2 FQGNSA. Trimming removed 1 base at V and 0 bases at J, with 6 bases between. CDR3 sequence reads: CASSLGGMNTEAFF. Written as DNA, the CDR3 is TGTGCCAGCAGCTTAGGGGGCATGAACACTGAAGCTTTCTTT. The full variable domain, with the rest looked up from reference TRBV7-2 and TRBJ1-1, is GAGVSQSPSNKVTEKGKDVELRCDPISGHTALYWYRQSLGQGLEFLIYFQGNSAPDKSGLPSDRFSAERTGGSVSTLTIQRTQQEDSAVYLCASSLGGMNTEAFFGQGTRLTVV.

This CDR3 reads CASSLFPSSTDTQYF. The CDR3 DNA is TGTGCCAGCAGCTTATTCCCATCTAGCACAGATACGCAGTATTTT. J is TRBJ2-3 and V is TRBV7-2; D gene ambiguous. V was cut by 2 bases and J by 0 bases, with 9 bases left in between. The germline V gene has CDR1 SGHTA and CDR2 FQGNSA. CDR3 size: 15 residues.

V gene TRBV9 combines with J gene TRBJ1-5, with unresolved D. Trimming removed 0 bases from V and 6 bases from J, with 7 bases in between. This CDR3 contains 13 residues. CDR1 is SGDLS, CDR2 YYNGEE, per germline. The CDR3 protein is CASSVEGRQPQHF. CDR3 DNA: TGTGCCAGCAGCGTAGAAGGTCGTCAGCCCCAGCATTTT. Variable domain in full (rest from reference TRBV9 and TRBJ1-5): DSGVTQTPKHLITATGQRVTLRCSPRSGDLSVYWYQQSLDQGLQFLIQYYNGEERAKGNILERFSAQQFPDLHSELNLSSLELGDSALYFCASSVEGRQPQHFGDGTRLSIL.

The V and J genes are TRBV11-3 and TRBJ2-1; 11 nucleotides align to TRBD1. CDR1 is SGHNT and CDR2 is YENEEA in the germline V gene. The CDR3 loop spans 17 amino acids. V shed 5 bases, J shed 7 bases, and the junction held 13 bases outside the gene matches. In nucleotides, the CDR3 is TGTGCCAGCAGCCCGGGGACAGGGGGGATTCAGAAGAATGAGCAGTTCTTC. Its translation: CASSPGTGGIQKNEQFF. The full variable domain, in which reference TRBV11-3 and TRBJ2-1 provide the parts outside the CDR3, is EAGVVQSPRYKIIEKKQPVAFWCNPISGHNTLYWYLQNLGQGPELLIRYENEEAVDDSQLPKDRFSAERLKGVDSTLKIQPAELGDSAVYLCASSPGTGGIQKNEQFFGPGTRLTVL.

This clone was observed a few times. The gene calls are TRBV6-5 and TRBJ1-2; D is unresolved. Germline V gene lookup returns CDR1 MNHEY and CDR2 SVGAGI. V was cut by 0 bases and J by 5 bases, with 16 bases left in between. CDR3 length equals 16 residues. CDR3 in amino acids: CASSYSDGGRGYGYTF. In nucleotides, the CDR3 is TGTGCCAGCAGTTACTCCGACGGAGGGAGAGGGTATGGCTACACCTTC.

The chain joins TRBV6-1 to TRBJ2-1; D gene ambiguous. This CDR3 spans 13 amino acids. CDR1 and CDR2 from the germline V gene are MNHNS and SASEGT. With 8 bases removed from V and 1 base from J, the gap between germline ends came to 9 bases. The CDR3 DNA reads as TGTGCCAGCCGGACGAATTCCTACAATGAGCAGTTCTTC. This encodes CASRTNSYNEQFF.

The chain employs TRBV28 and TRBJ2-2; D unclear. V was shortened by 4 bases and J by 6 bases, with 6 bases between the two germline ends. Germline lookup yields CDR1 MDHEN and CDR2 SYDVKM. The CDR3 totals 12 residues. The CDR3: CASSWVSGELFF. The DNA of the CDR3 is TGTGCCAGCAGTTGGGTTTCCGGGGAGCTGTTTTTT. Supplemented by reference TRBV28 and TRBJ2-2, the full variable domain reads DVKVTQSSRYLVKRTGEKVFLECVQDMDHENMFWYRQDPGLGLRLIYFSYDVKMKEKGDIPEGYSVSREKKERFSLILESASTNQTSMYLCASSWVSGELFFGEGSRLTVL.